This entry lists 21 T cell receptor beta chains sequenced from one sample in a study of beta chain features in type 1 diabetes. cDNA synthesis used the whole RNA isolate, giving expressed TCRB sequences. Profiling relied on immunoSEQ multiplex PCR, and the TCRdb table lists in-frame clones only, not all of them. The table shows around 250,000 clones, with 25% to 30% occurring only once. Sequences were obtained from central memory CD4+ T cells from blood. Source of these receptors: a man aged 30-40 years in good health.

This clone has only a few counts. The chain is built from TRBV4-3 and TRBJ2-7; D is unresolved. CDR1 and CDR2 (germline): LGHNA, YSLEER. The CDR3 loop spans 14 amino acids. Deletions cut 1 base from V and 3 bases from J, with 10 bases between. This CDR3 reads CASSQGADYYEQYF. In DNA, the CDR3 is TGCGCCAGCAGCCAAGGGGCAGATTACTACGAGCAGTACTTC.

This clone was observed a few times. V and J are TRBV30 and TRBJ2-1; TRBD1 matches at 11 bases. CDR1 and CDR2 from the germline V gene are GTSNPN and SVGIG (reference sequence). This CDR3 comprises 14 residues. Trimming at V came to 4 bases and at J to 7 bases, leaving 6 bases not matched to a gene. DNA of the CDR3: TGTGCCTGGACGGAGGACAGGGGGCAAAATGAGCAGTTCTTC. Protein sequence: CAWTEDRGQNEQFF.

In DNA form, the CDR3 reads TGCGCCAGCAGCTTGGGGACCCACAATAGAGATACGCAGTATTTT. Protein product: CASSLGTHNRDTQYF. The genes are TRBV5-1 and TRBJ2-3; D remains ambiguous. Trimming left V 0 bases short and J 5 bases short, with 13 bases between. This CDR3 spans 15 amino acids. Germline V gives CDR1 SGHRS, CDR2 YFSETQ.

This clone turned up a few times. The chain recombines TRBV11-2 with TRBJ2-7; 9 bases line up with TRBD2. The germline CDR1 and CDR2 sequences are SGHAT and FQNNGV. The V segment lost 5 bases and the J segment 6 bases; nucleotides outside the gene matches: 17. This CDR3 has 17 residues. CDR3 residues: CASSMRLAVTSRGEQYF. CDR3 in DNA: TGTGCCAGCAGCATGAGACTAGCGGTTACTAGTCGTGGCGAGCAGTACTTC.

This clone was recorded at least ten times. Other DNA sequences in the sample encode the same CDR3. The chain recombines TRBV9 with TRBJ2-1, with 8 bases lining up with TRBD2. The CDR3 is 16 amino acids. Germline values: CDR1 SGDLS, CDR2 YYNGEE. The ends lost 0 bases at V and 7 bases at J; junction bases unmatched: 9. The CDR3 sequence is CASSVGFSGRVNEQFF. CDR3 DNA sequence: TGTGCCAGCAGCGTAGGGTTCAGCGGGAGAGTAAATGAGCAGTTCTTC.

The rearrangement uses TRBV7-2 and TRBJ2-1; 7 bases line up with TRBD1. The CDR3 loop spans 15 amino acids. The germline V gene has CDR1 SGHTA and CDR2 FQGNSA. J lost 3 bases, V lost 4 bases, and 6 bases had no gene match. CDR3 amino acids: CASSSLAGGYNEQFF. CDR3 DNA: TGTGCCAGCAGCTCCCTGGCAGGGGGCTACAATGAGCAGTTCTTC.

The chain is built from TRBV30 and TRBJ1-3; no firm D call. V lost 0 bases and J 0 bases, leaving 9 bases between the germline ends. Germline CDR1 and CDR2: GTSNPN and SVGIG (reference sequence). The CDR3 has 15 amino acids. The CDR3 DNA is TGTGCCTGGAGTGTGAGCGACGGCTCTGGAAACACCATATATTTT. As protein: CAWSVSDGSGNTIYF.

This clone was counted a few times. The rearrangement joins TRBV27 to TRBJ1-4; TRBD1 agrees at 8 bases. Per germline, CDR1 MNHEY and CDR2 SMNVEV (reference sequence). Trimming cost V 6 bases and J 7 bases; bases outside gene matches: 7. The CDR3 runs to 14 residues. The CDR3: CASSNTGGGEKLFF. CDR3 sequence (DNA): TGTGCCAGCAGCAACACAGGGGGAGGTGAAAAACTGTTTTTT.

The chain couples TRBV10-3 to TRBJ2-1; 8 bases line up with TRBD2. Germline trimming cut 3 bases from V and 8 bases from J; bases unmatched to any gene: 9. CDR3 length: 15 amino acids. Germline values: CDR1 ENHRY, CDR2 SYGVKD. CDR3 nucleotide sequence: TGTGCCATCAGTGAAGGCGGGAGGAATGGCCATGAGCAGTTCTTC. It yields the protein CAISEGGRNGHEQFF.

This clone was detected only a few times. J is TRBJ2-4 and V is TRBV7-2; TRBD2 matches 9 bases. Germline loops: CDR1 SGHTA, CDR2 FQGNSA. The CDR3 spans 16 residues. V gave up 4 bases and J gave up 1 base; unmatched junction bases: 5. This chain's CDR3 is CASSSMTSGAKNIQYF. In DNA, the CDR3 is TGTGCCAGCAGCTCGATGACTAGCGGTGCCAAAAACATTCAGTACTTC.

The chain uses TRBV28 and TRBJ2-7, with 10 bases fitting TRBD2. This CDR3 is 16 amino acids long. The V gene end was trimmed by 2 bases and the J gene end by 5 bases; junction bases not matched to a gene: 9. Germline V gene lookup returns CDR1 MDHEN and CDR2 SYDVKM. CDR3 sequence: CASSLGAGGPNHEQYF. Here the CDR3 DNA reads TGTGCCAGCAGTTTAGGAGCGGGAGGGCCTAACCACGAGCAGTACTTC.

As regards this clone: This sequence may be a read error, since a much larger clone differs from it by one base. The chain couples TRBV6-5 to TRBJ2-3, with 10 bases aligning to TRBD2. Germline V gene data show CDR1 as MNHEY and CDR2 as SVGAGI. CDR3 length equals 15 residues. J was trimmed by 1 base and V by 6 bases; bases with no gene match: 4. The CDR3 coding sequence is TGTGCCAGCAGCGCCGGGACTAGCGGCACAGATACGCAGTATTTT. Translation: CASSAGTSGTDTQYF.

V and J are TRBV2 and TRBJ1-5, with D possibly TRBD1 on 6 matching bases. Germline CDR1 and CDR2: SNHLY and FYNNEI. V was pared by 5 bases and J by 0 bases, with 11 bases between. The CDR3 runs to 15 residues. The CDR3 sequence: CASSKTGNSNQPQHF. For the CDR3, the DNA is TGTGCCAGCAGTAAGACAGGTAATAGCAATCAGCCCCAGCATTTT.

The chain combines TRBV7-9 with TRBJ2-4; 7 bases match TRBD2. V trimming: 4 bases; J trimming: 13 bases; junction bases outside the gene matches: 16. Germline V gene data show CDR1 as SEHNR and CDR2 as FQNEAQ (reference sequence). This CDR3 is built from 15 residues. The CDR3 sequence: CASSSERLAYYRQYF. The CDR3 DNA reads as TGTGCCAGCAGCTCCGAACGACTAGCTTACTATAGACAGTACTTC.

This chain connects TRBV4-2 to TRBJ1-5, with D uncertain. V dropped 4 bases and J dropped 5 bases, with 9 bases sitting between them. Germline CDR1 LGHNA, CDR2 YNFKEQ. This CDR3 is built from 13 residues. CDR3 sequence: CASSREPDQPQHF. The CDR3 nucleotides are TGTGCCAGCAGCCGAGAGCCCGATCAGCCCCAGCATTTT.

The chain is built from TRBV7-2 and TRBJ1-2, with D hard to call. The V end lost 2 bases, the J end lost 4 bases, and 14 bases lay between the germline ends. CDR1 and CDR2 (germline): SGHTA, FQGNSA. The CDR3 covers 15 residues. The CDR3 spells CASSLPHSLLYGYTF. CDR3 sequence (DNA): TGTGCCAGCAGCTTACCCCACAGTCTACTCTATGGCTACACCTTC.

This clone was seen only a few times. This may be a read error: a much more frequent sequence differs by one nucleotide. The CDR3 spells CAWRGTSPGNSPLHF. CDR3 nucleotide sequence: TGTGCCTGGAGGGGGACGAGTCCGGGGAACTCACCCCTCCACTTT. The rearrangement joins TRBV30 to TRBJ1-6, with TRBD1 as a possible D gene (5 bases). From germline, CDR1 is GTSNPN and CDR2 SVGIG (reference sequence). CDR3 length: 15 residues. Deletions cut 3 bases from V and 10 bases from J, with 19 bases between.

CDR3 DNA sequence: TGTGCCAGTAGTATGACCCCCGGGACCACTGAAGCTTTCTTT. Translation gives CASSMTPGTTEAFF. The chain combines TRBV19 with TRBJ1-1; a possible D gene is TRBD1 (5 bases). V was shortened by 3 bases and J by 4 bases, with 12 bases between the two germline ends. The CDR3 loop spans 14 amino acids. CDR1 LNHDA and CDR2 SQIVND come from the germline V gene (reference sequence).

This chain links TRBV9 with TRBJ2-1; D remains ambiguous. CDR3 length: 13 residues. The V end lost 2 bases, the J end lost 1 base, and 4 bases lay between the germline ends. CDR1 SGDLS and CDR2 YYNGEE come from the germline V gene. CDR3 loop: CASSVMSYNEQFF. The DNA of the CDR3 is TGTGCCAGCAGCGTGATGTCCTACAATGAGCAGTTCTTC.

Only a few counts were recorded for this clone. The V and J genes are TRBV25-1 and TRBJ2-1, with 10 bases identical to TRBD1. The junction had 11 bases not matched to a gene; V was cut back by 4 bases and J by 8 bases. The CDR3 is 16 residues long. Per germline, CDR1 MGHDK and CDR2 SYGVNS. Here the CDR3 reads CASSGEGDRGRDEQFF. The CDR3 coding sequence is TGTGCCAGCAGTGGGGAAGGGGACAGGGGAAGAGATGAGCAGTTCTTC.

V and J are TRBV5-1 and TRBJ2-3; the D gene is possibly TRBD1 (7 bases). This CDR3 has 14 residues. V lost 4 bases, J lost 4 bases, and 13 bases lay in between. Germline V CDR1 and CDR2: SGHRS, YFSETQ. The CDR3 protein is CASSQEGAPDTQYF. CDR3 DNA sequence: TGCGCCAGCAGCCAGGAGGGGGCTCCAGATACGCAGTATTTT. The full variable domain, its missing parts supplied by reference TRBV5-1 and TRBJ2-3, is KAGVTQTPRYLIKTRGQQVTLSCSPISGHRSVSWYQQTPGQGLQFLFEYFSETQRNKGNFPGRFSGRQFSNSRSEMNVSTLELGDSALYLCASSQEGAPDTQYFGPGTRLTVL.